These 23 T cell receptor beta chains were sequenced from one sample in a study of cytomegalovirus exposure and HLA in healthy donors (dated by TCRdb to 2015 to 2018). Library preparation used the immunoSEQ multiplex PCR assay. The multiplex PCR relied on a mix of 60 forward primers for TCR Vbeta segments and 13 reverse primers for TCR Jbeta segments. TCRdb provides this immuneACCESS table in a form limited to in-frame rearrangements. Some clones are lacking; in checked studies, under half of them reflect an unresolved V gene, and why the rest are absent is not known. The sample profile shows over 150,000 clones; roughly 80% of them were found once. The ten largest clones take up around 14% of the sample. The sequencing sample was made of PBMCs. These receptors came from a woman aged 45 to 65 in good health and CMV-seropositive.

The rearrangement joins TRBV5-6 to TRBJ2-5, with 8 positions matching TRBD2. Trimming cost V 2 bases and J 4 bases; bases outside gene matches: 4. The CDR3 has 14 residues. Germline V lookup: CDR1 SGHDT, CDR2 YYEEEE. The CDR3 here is CASSFSGGAETQYF. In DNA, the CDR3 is TGTGCCAGCAGCTTCTCCGGGGGGGCAGAGACCCAGTACTTC.

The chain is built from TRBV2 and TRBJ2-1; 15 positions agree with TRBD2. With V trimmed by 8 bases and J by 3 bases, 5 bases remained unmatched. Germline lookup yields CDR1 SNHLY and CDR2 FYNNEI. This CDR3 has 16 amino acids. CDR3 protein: CASGGTSGGLYNEQFF. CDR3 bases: TGTGCCAGCGGCGGGACTAGCGGGGGGCTCTACAATGAGCAGTTCTTC.

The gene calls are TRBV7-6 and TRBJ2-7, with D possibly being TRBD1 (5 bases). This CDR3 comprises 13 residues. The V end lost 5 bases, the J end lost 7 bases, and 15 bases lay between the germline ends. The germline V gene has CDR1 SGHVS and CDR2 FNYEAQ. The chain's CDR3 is CASSEGALWEQYF. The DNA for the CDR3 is TGTGCCAGCAGCGAAGGGGCTCTTTGGGAGCAGTACTTC.

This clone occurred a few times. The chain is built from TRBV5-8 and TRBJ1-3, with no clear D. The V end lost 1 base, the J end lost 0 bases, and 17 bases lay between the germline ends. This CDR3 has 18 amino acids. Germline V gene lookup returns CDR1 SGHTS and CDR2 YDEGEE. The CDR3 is CASSLNPHYLISGNTIYF. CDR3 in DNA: TGTGCCAGCAGCTTGAACCCTCACTACCTCATCTCTGGAAACACCATATATTTT.

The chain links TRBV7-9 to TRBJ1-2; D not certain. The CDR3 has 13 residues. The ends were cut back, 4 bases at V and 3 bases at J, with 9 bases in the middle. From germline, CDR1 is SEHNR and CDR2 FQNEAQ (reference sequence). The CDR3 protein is CASSSTTDYGYTF. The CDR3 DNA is TGTGCCAGCAGCTCTACGACTGACTATGGCTACACCTTC.

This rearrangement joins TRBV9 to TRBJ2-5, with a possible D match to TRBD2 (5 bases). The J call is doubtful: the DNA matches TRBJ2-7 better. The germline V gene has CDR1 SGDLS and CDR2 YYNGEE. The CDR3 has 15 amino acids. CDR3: CASSVGGGSTYEQYF. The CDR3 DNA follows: TGTGCCAGCAGCGTAGGTGGAGGATCGACCTACGAGCAGTACTTC.

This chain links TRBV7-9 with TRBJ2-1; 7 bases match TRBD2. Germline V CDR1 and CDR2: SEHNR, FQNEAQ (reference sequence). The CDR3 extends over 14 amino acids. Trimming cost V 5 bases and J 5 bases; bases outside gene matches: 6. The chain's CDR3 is CASSPPAGDNEQFF. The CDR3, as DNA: TGTGCCAGCAGCCCCCCGGCGGGGGACAATGAGCAGTTCTTC.

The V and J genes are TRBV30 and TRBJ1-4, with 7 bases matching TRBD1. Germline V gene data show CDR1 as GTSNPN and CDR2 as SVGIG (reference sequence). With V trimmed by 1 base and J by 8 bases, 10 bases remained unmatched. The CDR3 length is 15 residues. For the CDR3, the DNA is TGTGCCTGGAGTGCCCTCCGGAGGGGGCGGGAAAAACTGTTTTTT. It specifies CAWSALRRGREKLFF.

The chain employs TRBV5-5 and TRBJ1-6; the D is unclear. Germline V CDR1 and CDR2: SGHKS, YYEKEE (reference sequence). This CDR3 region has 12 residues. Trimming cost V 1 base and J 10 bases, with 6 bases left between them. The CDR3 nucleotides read TGTGCCAGCAGCTTGACAGAATCACCCCTCCACTTT. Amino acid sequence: CASSLTESPLHF.

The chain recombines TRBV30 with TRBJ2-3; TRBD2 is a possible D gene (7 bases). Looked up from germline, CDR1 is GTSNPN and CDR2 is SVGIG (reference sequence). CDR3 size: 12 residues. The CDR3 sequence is CARGRGPDTQYF. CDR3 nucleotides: TGTGCGCGAGGGCGGGGGCCAGATACGCAGTATTTT.

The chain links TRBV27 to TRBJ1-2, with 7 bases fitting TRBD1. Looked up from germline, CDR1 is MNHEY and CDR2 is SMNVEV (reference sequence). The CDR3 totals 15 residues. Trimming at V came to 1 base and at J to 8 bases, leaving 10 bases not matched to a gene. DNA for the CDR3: TGTGCCAGCAGTTTATTTGGGCCAGGGGGAGAGGGCTACACCTTC. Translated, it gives CASSLFGPGGEGYTF.

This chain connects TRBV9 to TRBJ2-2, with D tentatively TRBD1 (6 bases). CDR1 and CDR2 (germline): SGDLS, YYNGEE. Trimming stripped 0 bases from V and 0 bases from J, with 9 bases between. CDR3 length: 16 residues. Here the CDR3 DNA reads TGTGCCAGCAGCGTAGAACAGGGAGCGAACACCGGGGAGCTGTTTTTT. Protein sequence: CASSVEQGANTGELFF.

This CDR3 reads CASSLRLAGSDTQYF. DNA for the CDR3: TGCGCCAGCAGCTTAAGACTAGCGGGGTCGGATACGCAGTATTTT. The rearrangement joins TRBV5-1 to TRBJ2-3; TRBD2 matches at 11 bases. The CDR3 contains 15 residues. Per germline, CDR1 SGHRS and CDR2 YFSETQ. Unmatched junction bases numbered 5, after V lost 2 bases and J lost 6 bases. Looking up the rest from reference TRBV5-1 and TRBJ2-3 gives the full variable domain: KAGVTQTPRYLIKTRGQQVTLSCSPISGHRSVSWYQQTPGQGLQFLFEYFSETQRNKGNFPGRFSGRQFSNSRSEMNVSTLELGDSALYLCASSLRLAGSDTQYFGPGTRLTVL.

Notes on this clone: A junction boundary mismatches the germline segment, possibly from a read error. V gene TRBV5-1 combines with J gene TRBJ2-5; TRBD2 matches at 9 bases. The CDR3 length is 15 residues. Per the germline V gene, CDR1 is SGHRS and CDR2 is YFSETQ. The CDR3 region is CASSYGAGGQESQYF. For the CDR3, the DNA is TGCGCCAGCAGCTATGGTGCGGGGGGGCAAGAGAGCCAGTACTTC.

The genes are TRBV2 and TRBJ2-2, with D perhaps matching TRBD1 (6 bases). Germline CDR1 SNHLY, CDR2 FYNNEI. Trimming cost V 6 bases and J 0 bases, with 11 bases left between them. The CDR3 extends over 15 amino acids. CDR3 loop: CASRADRTNTGELFF. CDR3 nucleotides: TGTGCCAGCAGGGCAGACAGGACGAACACCGGGGAGCTGTTTTTT.

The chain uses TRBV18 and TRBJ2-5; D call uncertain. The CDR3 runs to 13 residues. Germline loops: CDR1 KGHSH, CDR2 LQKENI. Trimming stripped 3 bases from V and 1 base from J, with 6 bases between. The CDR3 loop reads CASSPSFQETQYF. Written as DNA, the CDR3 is TGTGCCAGCTCACCTTCTTTCCAAGAGACCCAGTACTTC.

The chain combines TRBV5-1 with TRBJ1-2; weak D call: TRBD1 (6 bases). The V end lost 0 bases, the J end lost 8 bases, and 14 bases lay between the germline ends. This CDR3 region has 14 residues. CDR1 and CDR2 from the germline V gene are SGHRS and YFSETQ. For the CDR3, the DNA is TGCGCCAGCAGCTTGGTGGGGGCTGGGGAAGGCTACACCTTC. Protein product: CASSLVGAGEGYTF.

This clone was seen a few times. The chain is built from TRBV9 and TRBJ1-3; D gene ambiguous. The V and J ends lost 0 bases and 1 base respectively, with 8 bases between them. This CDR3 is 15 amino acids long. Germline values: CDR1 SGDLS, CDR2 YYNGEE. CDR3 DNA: TGTGCCAGCAGCGTAGACGAGGGATCTGGAAACACCATATATTTT. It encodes CASSVDEGSGNTIYF.

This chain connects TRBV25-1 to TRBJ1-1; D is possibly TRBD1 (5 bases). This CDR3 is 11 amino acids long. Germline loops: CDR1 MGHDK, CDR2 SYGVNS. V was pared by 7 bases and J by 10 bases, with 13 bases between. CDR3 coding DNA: TGTGCCAGCATCGGCGGGGGAACAGCTTTCTTT. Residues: CASIGGGTAFF.

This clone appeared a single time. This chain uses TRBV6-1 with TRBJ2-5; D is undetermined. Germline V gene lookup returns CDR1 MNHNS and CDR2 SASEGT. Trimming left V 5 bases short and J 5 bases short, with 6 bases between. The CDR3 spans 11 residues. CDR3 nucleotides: TGTGCCAGCAGTTACCGGGAGACCCAGTACTTC. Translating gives CASSYRETQYF.

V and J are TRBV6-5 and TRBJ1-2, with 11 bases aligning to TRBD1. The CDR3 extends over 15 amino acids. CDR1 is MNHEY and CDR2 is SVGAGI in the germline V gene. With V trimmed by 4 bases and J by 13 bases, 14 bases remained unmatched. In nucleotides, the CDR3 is TGTGCCAGCAGTTCCTTGGACTGGACAGGGGGCGAGCTCACCTTC. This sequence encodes CASSSLDWTGGELTF.

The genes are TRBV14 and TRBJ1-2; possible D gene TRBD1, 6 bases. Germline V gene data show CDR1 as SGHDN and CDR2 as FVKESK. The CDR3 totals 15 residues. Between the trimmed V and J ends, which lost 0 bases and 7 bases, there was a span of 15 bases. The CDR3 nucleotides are TGTGCCAGCAGCCAAGAGTTCGGGGGGCCTGGTGGCTACACCTTC. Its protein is CASSQEFGGPGGYTF.

Here the CDR3 reads CASSSGGGPETQYF. The DNA of the CDR3 is TGTGCCAGTAGTTCCGGGGGAGGGCCTGAGACCCAGTACTTC. The genes are TRBV19 and TRBJ2-5, with 7 bases lining up with TRBD2. CDR1 is LNHDA, CDR2 SQIVND, per germline (reference sequence). The V segment lost 5 bases and the J segment 5 bases; nucleotides outside the gene matches: 8. The CDR3 extends over 14 amino acids. Full variable domain (missing parts from reference TRBV19 and TRBJ2-5): DGGITQSPKYLFRKEGQNVTLSCEQNLNHDAMYWYRQDPGQGLRLIYYSQIVNDFQKGDIAEGYSVSREKKESFPLTVTSAQKNPTAFYLCASSSGGGPETQYFGPGTRLLVL.